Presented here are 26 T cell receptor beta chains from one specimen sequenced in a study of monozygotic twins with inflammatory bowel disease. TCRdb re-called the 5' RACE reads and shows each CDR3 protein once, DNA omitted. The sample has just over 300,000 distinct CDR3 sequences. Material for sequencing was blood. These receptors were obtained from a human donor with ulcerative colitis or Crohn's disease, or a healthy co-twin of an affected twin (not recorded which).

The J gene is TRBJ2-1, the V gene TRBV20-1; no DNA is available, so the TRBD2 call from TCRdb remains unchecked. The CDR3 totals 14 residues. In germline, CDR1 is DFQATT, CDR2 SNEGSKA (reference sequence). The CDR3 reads CSASLGLAGGPQFF.

CDR3 residues: CATSSPGDSPQLEQYF. J is TRBJ2-7 and V is TRBV15; TCRdb proposes TRBD1, but this gene call is untestable without DNA. This CDR3 spans 16 amino acids. The germline CDR1 and CDR2 sequences are LNHNV and YYDKDF (reference sequence).

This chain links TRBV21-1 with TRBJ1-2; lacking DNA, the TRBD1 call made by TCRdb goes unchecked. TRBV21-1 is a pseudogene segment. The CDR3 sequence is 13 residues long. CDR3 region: CASPRADLYGYTF.

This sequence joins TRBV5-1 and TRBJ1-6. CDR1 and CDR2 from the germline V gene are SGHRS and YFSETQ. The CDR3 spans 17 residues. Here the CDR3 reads CASSKSGSGPWDSPLHF.

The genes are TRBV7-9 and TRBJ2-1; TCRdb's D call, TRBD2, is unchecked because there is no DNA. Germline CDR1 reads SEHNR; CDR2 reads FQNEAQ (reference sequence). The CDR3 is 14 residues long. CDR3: CASSGRKSGSPPYF.

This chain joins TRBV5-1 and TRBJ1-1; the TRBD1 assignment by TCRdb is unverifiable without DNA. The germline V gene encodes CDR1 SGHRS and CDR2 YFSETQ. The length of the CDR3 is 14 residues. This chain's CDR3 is CASSSRQTGAEAFF.

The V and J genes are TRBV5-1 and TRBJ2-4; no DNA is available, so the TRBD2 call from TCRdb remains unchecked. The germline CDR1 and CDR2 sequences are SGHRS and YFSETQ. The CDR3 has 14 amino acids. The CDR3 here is CASSLGRREDIQYF.

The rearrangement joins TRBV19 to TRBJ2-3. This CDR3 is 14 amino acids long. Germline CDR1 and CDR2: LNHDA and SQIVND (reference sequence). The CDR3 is CASSSIYGTDTQYF.

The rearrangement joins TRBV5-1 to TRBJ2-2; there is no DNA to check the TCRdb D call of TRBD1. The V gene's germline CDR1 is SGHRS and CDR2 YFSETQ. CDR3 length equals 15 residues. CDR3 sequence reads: CASSIRDGNTGELFF.

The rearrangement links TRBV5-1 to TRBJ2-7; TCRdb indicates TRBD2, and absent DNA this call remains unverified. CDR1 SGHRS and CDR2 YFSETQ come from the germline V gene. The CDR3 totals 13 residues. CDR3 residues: CASSSRYGTEQYF. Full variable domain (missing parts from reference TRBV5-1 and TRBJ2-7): KAGVTQTPRYLIKTRGQQVTLSCSPISGHRSVSWYQQTPGQGLQFLFEYFSETQRNKGNFPGRFSGRQFSNSRSEMNVSTLELGDSALYLCASSSRYGTEQYFGPGTRLTVT.

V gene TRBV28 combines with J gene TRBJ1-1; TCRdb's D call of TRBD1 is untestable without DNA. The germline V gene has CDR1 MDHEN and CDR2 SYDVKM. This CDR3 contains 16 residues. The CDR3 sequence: CASSFSQGWMNTEAFF.

This CDR3 is CASTYMGQLQETQYF. J is TRBJ2-5 and V is TRBV5-1; TCRdb lists TRBD1, though no DNA is available to test this call. The CDR3 has 15 residues. Germline V gene sequence: CDR1 SGHRS, CDR2 YFSETQ.

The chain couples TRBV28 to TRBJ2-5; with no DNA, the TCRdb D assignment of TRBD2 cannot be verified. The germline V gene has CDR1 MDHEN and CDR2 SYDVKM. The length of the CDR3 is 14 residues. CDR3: CAVQLAGQEETQYF.

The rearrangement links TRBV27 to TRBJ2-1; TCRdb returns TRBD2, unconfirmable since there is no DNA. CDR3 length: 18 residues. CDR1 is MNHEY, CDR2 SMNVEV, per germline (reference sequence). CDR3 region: CASRAKTGTSGTRNEQFF.

Here the CDR3 reads CSASNPGYEQYF. The gene calls are TRBV20-1 and TRBJ2-7. CDR3 length: 12 amino acids. The germline CDR1 and CDR2 sequences are DFQATT and SNEGSKA (reference sequence).

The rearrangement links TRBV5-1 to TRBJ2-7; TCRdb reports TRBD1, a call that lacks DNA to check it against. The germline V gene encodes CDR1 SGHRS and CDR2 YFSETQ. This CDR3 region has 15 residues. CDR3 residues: CASSQGTVLGREQYF.

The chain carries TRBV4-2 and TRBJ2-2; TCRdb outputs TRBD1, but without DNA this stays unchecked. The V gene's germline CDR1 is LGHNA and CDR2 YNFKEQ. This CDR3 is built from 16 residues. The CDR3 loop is CASSQDLAGAVGELFF.

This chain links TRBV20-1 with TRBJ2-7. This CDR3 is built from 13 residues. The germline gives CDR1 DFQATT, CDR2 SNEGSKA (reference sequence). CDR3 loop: CSARASLNYEQYF.

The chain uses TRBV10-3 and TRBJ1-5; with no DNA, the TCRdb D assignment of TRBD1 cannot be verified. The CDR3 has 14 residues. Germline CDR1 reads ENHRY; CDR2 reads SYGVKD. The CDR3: CASSQGNVGQPQHF.

The chain's CDR3 is CASSAGGYYGYTF. V gene TRBV5-6 combines with J gene TRBJ1-2. In germline, CDR1 is SGHDT, CDR2 YYEEEE. The CDR3 is made up of 13 amino acids.

CDR3 residues: CASSPSGQLNTEAFF. The chain is built from TRBV3-1 and TRBJ1-1. Germline lookup yields CDR1 LGHDT and CDR2 YNNKEL (reference sequence). The CDR3 is 15 residues long.

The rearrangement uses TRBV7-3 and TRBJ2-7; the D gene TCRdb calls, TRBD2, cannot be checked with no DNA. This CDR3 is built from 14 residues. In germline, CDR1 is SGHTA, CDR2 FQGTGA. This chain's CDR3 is CASSPRDGNYEQYF. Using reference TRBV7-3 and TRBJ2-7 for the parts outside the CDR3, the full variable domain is GAGVSQTPSNKVTEKGKYVELRCDPISGHTALYWYRQSLGQGPEFLIYFQGTGAADDSGLPNDRFFAVRPEGSVSTLKIQRTERGDSAVYLCASSPRDGNYEQYFGPGTRLTVT.

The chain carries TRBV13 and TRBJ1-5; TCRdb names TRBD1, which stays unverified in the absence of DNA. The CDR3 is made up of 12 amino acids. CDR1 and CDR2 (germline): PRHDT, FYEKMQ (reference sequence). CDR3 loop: CASSLTGQPQHF.

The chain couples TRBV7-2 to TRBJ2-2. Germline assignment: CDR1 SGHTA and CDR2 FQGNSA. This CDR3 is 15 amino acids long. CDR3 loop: CASSLAAVNTGELFF. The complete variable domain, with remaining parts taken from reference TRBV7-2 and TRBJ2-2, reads GAGVSQSPSNKVTEKGKDVELRCDPISGHTALYWYRQSLGQGLEFLIYFQGNSAPDKSGLPSDRFSAERTGGSVSTLTIQRTQQEDSAVYLCASSLAAVNTGELFFGEGSRLTVL.

CDR3 sequence reads: CATSRIRQGTQPQHF. This chain joins TRBV15 and TRBJ1-5; the TCRdb call, TRBD1, lacks DNA for checking. CDR1 and CDR2 (germline): LNHNV, YYDKDF (reference sequence). The CDR3 contains 15 residues.

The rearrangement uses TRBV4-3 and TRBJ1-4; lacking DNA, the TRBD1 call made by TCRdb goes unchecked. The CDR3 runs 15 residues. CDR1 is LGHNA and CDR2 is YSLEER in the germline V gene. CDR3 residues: CASSQEGQGMEKLFF.